The following is a T cell receptor beta chain sequence with its context. The sample belongs to a study of T cell changes during pregnancy in multiple sclerosis. Method: immunoSEQ multiplex PCR; TCRdb's copy keeps in-frame clones and lacks some. The sample holds about 92,000 clones; under 95% are singletons and the top ten take 1.5% to 1.9%. The sequencing here drew on peripheral blood, taken in the first trimester of pregnancy. This sequence originates from a female donor with multiple sclerosis, enrolled in a pregnancy study.

The CDR3 coding sequence is TGTGCCAGCAGCCCCATGGCAGGGCACCATGAGCAGTTCTTC. Residues: CASSPMAGHHEQFF. The rearrangement links TRBV11-3 to TRBJ2-1; D possibly corresponds to TRBD1 (5 bases). The V and J ends lost 5 bases and 8 bases respectively, with 16 bases between them. In germline, CDR1 is SGHNT, CDR2 YENEEA. CDR3 length: 14 residues.